This record concerns one T cell receptor beta chain sequence. The entry originates in a study of identical twins. Template switching added a universal primer site; cDNA carried unique molecular identifiers. TCRdb used MiXCR to reprocess the 5' RACE reads, holding one entry per CDR3 protein. This table has approximately 230,000 distinct CDR3 sequences, over 5.5% appearing once. This sample also belongs to another study, concerning T cells expressing NK-cell markers.

The sequenced material came from CD8+ T cells sorted from blood. This receptor was identified in a woman aged 18 to 35 in good health.

The CDR3 spells CATSDFTDTQYF. CDR3 sequence (DNA): TGTGCCACCAGTGATTTCACAGATACGCAGTATTTT. The gene calls are TRBV24-1 and TRBJ2-3; D unresolved. Germline V gene sequence: CDR1 KGHDR, CDR2 SFDVKD. CDR3 size: 12 residues. Trimming removed 1 base from V and 2 bases from J, with 0 bases in between.